The T cell receptor beta chain under discussion was sequenced for a study of blood T cells in healthy people across ages (dated by TCRdb to 2015 to 2017). At the level of the whole study: In model experiments, roughly one uniquely barcoded TCR beta cDNA molecule per two T cells was captured by template switching. Donors were grouped into four age groups: young (average approximately 15 years), middle-aged (roughly 40), aged (around 60) and long-lived (roughly 80). Age-related changes in TCR beta repertoire diversity were measured in the study by deep sequencing normalized with unique cDNA molecular identifiers. For two donors (one aged 18 to 30 and one aged 80 or older), the study analyzed two additional independent replicas of 1 million unique cDNA reads from the same blood draw. The research as a whole found: The CMV infection status of donors was not known, potentially confounding age-related changes in expanded clonotypes. As age increased, observed TCR beta diversity per million T cells dropped in a roughly linear way, and a significant reduction was already evident by age around 41. Estimates of total diversity based on one million sequenced T cells were regarded as lower bounds and as underestimates. Compared with the aged group, the long-lived group had more naive CD4+ T cells, fewer expanded clones and increased TCR diversity, suggesting age selection. Observed TCR beta diversity correlated strongly with the percentage of naive T cells measured by flow cytometry. Since profiling was done on bulk unsorted PBMCs, naive and antigen-experienced compartments could not be conclusively compared.

This clonotype was recorded a few times. Its binding antigen is unknown. No clone much larger than this one lies a single base away; base qualities are absent. The library was generated by 5' RACE. The reads were generated on an Illumina HiSeq 2500. A second 7 to 11 cycle PCR used a sample-barcoded 5' primer and a J-beta primer mix. Each TCR beta cDNA molecule received a unique molecular identifier from a template-switch 5' adaptor carrying 12 random nucleotides. Each sample yielded at least 3 million CDR3-containing paired-end reads. First-strand cDNA was synthesized from all RNA with the Mint cDNA synthesis kit, primed by a TRBC-specific oligonucleotide. Following uracil-DNA glycosylase treatment, a first 18-cycle PCR with universal primers M1SS and BC2_uni_R was performed on all cDNA. The study's own analysis went as follows. For normalization, 1 million high-quality reads were randomly selected from each sample, with every read carrying a distinct molecular identifier. Reads with shared molecular identifiers were discarded instead of being binned into consensus sequences. MiTCR, set to a Q25 quality threshold and the strictest error-elimination algorithm, was used for CDR3 identification, clonotype clustering and error correction. Lower-bound total TCR beta diversity was estimated with a nonparametric unseen species model using Euler transformation. Through fastp at Q25 and MiXCR, TCRdb rebuilt clones from the public reads, retaining in-frame beta chains. Identical CDR3 proteins give one entry, which carries the most common genes and DNA. Here the V and J calls rest on TCRdb's processing, not on the authors' analysis. This sample gives 800,000 or so distinct CDR3 sequences in total; about 25% of them show up just once. The ten largest clones add up to 3% to 4% of the sample.

Donors were 35 to 40 systemically healthy Caucasian individuals from Russia aged roughly 6 to 90 years. Roughly 10 milliliters of peripheral blood were collected from each donor into EDTA-treated Vacutainer tubes. Ficoll-Paque density-gradient centrifugation was used to isolate PBMCs, with at least 6 million obtained per sample. Trizol reagent was used to extract total RNA from PBMCs, with at least 6 micrograms per sample. For every donor, an aliquot of PBMCs went through flow cytometry to measure the percentages of naive CD45RAhigh/CD27high T cells. These data were also reused for a study on T cells of mothers and their children. The second study's paper adds: The donors were nine systemically healthy Caucasian individuals, made up of three mothers and their six children. cDNA synthesis consumed the entire amount of extracted RNA, loaded at around 1.4 ug RNA in each 15 ul reaction. In the second PCR, sample barcodes and 2-4 random nucleotides were introduced via the M1S primer. Over 9.5 million TCR beta CDR3 reads were obtained for each mother, and about 3 million reads were obtained for each child. Thymic selection shapes the output of TCR recombination in a similar way in related and unrelated pairs, and inherited differences have a minor effect. Normalized repertoire overlap was always found to be slightly, but never significantly, higher in related mother-child pairs than in unrelated mother-child pairs. No persistent microchimeric T cell clones were detected, at a sensitivity of approximately 90 clones per million clonotypes. The study used deep NGS to compare TCR beta repertoires of mothers and children, seeking features distinguishing related mother-child pairs from unrelated individuals. On average, the children were around 11 +/- 4 years old, while the mothers were approximately 41 +/- 4 years old. After adapters were ligated using NEBNext reagents, the libraries underwent 100+100 nt paired-end sequencing on an Illumina HiSeq 2000. To avoid cross-contamination, the mother libraries and the child libraries were prepared a month apart and sequenced in separate runs. Each donor had between about 450,000 and 2,100,000 distinct TCR beta clonotypes identified. Naive TCR beta clonotypes were estimated from low-frequency clonotypes matched to each donor's FACS-determined naive share, without sorting.

This TCR was sampled from a boy under 18 in good health. The sequenced sample was blood.

The DNA sequence follows: TGCGCCAGCAGCCAAGATTTAGTACAGTCAGGTGAAAAACTGTTTTTT. Protein translation: CASSQDLVQSGEKLFF. The rearrangement joined TRBV4-3 to TRBJ1-4, with no reliable assignment of the D segment. In the germline V gene, CDR1 corresponds to LGHNA and CDR2 to YSLEER. V is reduced by 0 bases and J by 7 bases, leaving a spacing of 15 bases between them. Reading from cysteine to phenylalanine, the CDR3 counts 16 amino acids. The retained sequence is limited to the CDR3, 48 bases, with the frame set at the first base.